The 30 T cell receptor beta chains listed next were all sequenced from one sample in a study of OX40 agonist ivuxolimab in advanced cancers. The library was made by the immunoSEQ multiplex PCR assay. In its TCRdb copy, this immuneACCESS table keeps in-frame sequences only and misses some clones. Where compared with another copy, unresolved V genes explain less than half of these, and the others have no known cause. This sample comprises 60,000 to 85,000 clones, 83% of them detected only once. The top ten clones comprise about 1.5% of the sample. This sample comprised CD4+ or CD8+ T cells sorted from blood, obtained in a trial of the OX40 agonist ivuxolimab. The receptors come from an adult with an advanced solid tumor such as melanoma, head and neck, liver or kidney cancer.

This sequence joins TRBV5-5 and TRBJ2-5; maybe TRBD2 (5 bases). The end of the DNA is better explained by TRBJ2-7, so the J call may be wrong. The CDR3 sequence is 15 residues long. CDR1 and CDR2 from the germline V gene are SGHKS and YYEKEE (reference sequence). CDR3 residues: CASSLAPGEQYEQYF. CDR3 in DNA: TGTGCCAGCAGCTTGGCCCCCGGGGAGCAATACGAGCAGTACTTC.

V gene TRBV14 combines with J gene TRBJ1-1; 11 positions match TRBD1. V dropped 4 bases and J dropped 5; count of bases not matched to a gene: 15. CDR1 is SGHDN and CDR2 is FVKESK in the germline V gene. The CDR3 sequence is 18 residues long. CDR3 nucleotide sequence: TGTGCCAGCAGCCCCCCGTCGGGGACAGGGGGTAGAAGGACTGAAGCTTTCTTT. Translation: CASSPPSGTGGRRTEAFF. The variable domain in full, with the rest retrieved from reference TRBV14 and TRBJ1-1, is EAGVTQFPSHSVIEKGQTVTLRCDPISGHDNLYWYRRVMGKEIKFLLHFVKESKQDESGMPNNRFLAERTGGTYSTLKVQPAELEDSGVYFCASSPPSGTGGRRTEAFFGQGTRLTVV.

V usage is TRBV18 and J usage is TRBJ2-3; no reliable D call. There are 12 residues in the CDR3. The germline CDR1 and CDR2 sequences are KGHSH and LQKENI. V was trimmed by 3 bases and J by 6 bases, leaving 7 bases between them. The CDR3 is CASSPQKDTQYF. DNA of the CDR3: TGTGCCAGCTCACCCCAGAAGGATACGCAGTATTTT.

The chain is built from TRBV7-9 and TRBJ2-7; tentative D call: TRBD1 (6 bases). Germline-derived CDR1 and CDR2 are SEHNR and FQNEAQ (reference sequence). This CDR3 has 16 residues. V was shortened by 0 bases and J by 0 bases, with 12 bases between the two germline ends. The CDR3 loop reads CASSLASQGSSYEQYF. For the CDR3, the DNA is TGTGCCAGCAGCTTAGCTTCCCAGGGGTCCTCCTACGAGCAGTACTTC.

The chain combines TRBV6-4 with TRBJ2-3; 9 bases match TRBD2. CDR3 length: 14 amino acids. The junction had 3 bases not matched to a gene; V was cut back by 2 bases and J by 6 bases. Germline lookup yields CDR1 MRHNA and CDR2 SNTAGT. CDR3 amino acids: CASSDRGGADTQYF. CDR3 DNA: TGTGCCAGCAGTGACCGCGGGGGGGCGGATACGCAGTATTTT.

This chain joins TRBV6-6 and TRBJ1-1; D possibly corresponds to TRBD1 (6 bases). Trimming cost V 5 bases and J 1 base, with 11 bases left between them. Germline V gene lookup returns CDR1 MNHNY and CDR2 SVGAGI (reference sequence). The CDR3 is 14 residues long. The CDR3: CASSDPGQNTEAFF. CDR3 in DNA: TGTGCCAGCAGTGACCCGGGACAGAACACTGAAGCTTTCTTT.

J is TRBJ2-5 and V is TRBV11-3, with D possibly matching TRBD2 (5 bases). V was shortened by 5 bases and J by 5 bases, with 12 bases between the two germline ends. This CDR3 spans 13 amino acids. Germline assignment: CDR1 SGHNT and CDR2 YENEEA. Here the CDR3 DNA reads TGTGCCAGCAGCCCGACCCGCGGGGAGACCCAGTACTTC. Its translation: CASSPTRGETQYF.

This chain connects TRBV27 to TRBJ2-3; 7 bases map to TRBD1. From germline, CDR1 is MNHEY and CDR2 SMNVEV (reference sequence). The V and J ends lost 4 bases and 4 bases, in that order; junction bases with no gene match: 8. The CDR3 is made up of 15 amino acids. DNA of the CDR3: TGTGCCAGCAGTTACCGGGACAGCCGCGCAGATACGCAGTATTTT. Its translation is CASSYRDSRADTQYF.

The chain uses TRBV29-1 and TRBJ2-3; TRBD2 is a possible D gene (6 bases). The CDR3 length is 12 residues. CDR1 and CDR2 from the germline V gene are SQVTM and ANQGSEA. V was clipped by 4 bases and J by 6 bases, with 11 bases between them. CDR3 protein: CSVAGTGDTQYF. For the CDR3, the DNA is TGCAGCGTTGCAGGGACTGGGGATACGCAGTATTTT.

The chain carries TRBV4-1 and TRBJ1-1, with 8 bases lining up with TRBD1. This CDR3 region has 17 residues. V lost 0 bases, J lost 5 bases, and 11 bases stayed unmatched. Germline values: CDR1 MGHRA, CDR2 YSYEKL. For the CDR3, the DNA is TGCGCCAGCAGCCAAGATGGGACAGGAAAGCAAGGAACTGAAGCTTTCTTT. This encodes CASSQDGTGKQGTEAFF.

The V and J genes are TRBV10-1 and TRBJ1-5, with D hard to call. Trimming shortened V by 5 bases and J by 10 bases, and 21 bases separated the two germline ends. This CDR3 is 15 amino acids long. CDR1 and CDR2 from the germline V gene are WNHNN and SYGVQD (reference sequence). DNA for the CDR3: TGCGCCAGCAGTTTGCGACCGAGGACCAAGGGACCCCAGCATTTT. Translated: CASSLRPRTKGPQHF.

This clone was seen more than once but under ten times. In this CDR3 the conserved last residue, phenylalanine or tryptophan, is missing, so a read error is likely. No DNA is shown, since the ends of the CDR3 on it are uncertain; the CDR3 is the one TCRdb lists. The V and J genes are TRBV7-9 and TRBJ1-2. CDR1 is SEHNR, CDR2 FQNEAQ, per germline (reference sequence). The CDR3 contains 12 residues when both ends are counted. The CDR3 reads CASSPTEGLVWL.

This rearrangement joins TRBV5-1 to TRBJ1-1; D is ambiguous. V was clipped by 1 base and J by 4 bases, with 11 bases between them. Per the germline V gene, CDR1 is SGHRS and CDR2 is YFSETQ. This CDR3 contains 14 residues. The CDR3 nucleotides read TGCGCCAGCAGCTTGCGGGGAGTGACCACTGAAGCTTTCTTT. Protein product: CASSLRGVTTEAFF.

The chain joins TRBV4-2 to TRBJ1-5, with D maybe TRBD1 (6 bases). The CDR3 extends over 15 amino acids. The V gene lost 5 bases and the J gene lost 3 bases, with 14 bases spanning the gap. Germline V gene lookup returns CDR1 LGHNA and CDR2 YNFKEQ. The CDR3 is CASSKGDRYNQPQHF. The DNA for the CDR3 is TGTGCCAGCAGCAAAGGAGACAGGTACAATCAGCCCCAGCATTTT.

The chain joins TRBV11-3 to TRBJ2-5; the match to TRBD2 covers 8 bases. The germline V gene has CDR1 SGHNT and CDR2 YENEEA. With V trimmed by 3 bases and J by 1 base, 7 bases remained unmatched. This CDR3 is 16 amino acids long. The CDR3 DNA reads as TGTGCCAGCAGCTTTGGGAGCGGGGGACCCCAAGAGACCCAGTACTTC. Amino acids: CASSFGSGGPQETQYF.

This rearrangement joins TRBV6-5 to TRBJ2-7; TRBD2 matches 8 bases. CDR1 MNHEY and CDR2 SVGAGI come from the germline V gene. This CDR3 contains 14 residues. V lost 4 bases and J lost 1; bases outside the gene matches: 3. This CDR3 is CASSLLAVSYEQYF. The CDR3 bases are TGTGCCAGCAGTTTACTAGCGGTATCCTACGAGCAGTACTTC.

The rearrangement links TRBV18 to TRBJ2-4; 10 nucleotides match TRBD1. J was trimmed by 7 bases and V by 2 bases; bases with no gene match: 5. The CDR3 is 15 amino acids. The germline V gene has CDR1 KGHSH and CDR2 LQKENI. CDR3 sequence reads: CASSPVEGQGNIQYF. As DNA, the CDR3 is TGTGCCAGCTCACCAGTTGAGGGACAGGGGAACATTCAGTACTTC.

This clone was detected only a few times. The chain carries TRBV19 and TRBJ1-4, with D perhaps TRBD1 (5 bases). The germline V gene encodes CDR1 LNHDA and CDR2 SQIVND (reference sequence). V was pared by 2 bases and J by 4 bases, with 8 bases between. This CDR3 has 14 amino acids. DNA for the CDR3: TGTGCCAGTAGTATACGGGGGATTAATGAAAAACTGTTTTTT. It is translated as CASSIRGINEKLFF.

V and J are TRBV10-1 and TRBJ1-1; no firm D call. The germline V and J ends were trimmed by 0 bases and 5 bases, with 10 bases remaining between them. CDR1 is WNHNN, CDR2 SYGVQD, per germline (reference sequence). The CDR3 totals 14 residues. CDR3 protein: CASSESLLGTEAFF. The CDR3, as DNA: TGCGCCAGCAGTGAGTCCCTACTTGGGACTGAAGCTTTCTTT.

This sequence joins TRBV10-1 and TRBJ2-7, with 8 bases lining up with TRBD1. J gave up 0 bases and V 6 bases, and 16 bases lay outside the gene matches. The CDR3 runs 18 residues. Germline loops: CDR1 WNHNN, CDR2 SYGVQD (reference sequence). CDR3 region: CASRPLRSTGQASYEQYF. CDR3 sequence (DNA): TGCGCCAGCAGGCCTCTGCGTAGTACGGGACAGGCCTCCTACGAGCAGTACTTC.

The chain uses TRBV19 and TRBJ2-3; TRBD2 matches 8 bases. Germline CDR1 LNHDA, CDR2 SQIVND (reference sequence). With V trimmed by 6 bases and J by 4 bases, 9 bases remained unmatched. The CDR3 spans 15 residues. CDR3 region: CASRSGGGAADTQYF. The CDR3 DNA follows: TGTGCCAGTAGGTCCGGGGGGGGAGCGGCAGATACGCAGTATTTT.

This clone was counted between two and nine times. The CDR3 bases are TGCAGCGTAGTTGCAAAAGGGGGTAGGAACACTGAAGCTTTCTTT. Its translation: CSVVAKGGRNTEAFF. The chain couples TRBV29-1 to TRBJ1-1; maybe TRBD1 (6 bases). V was pared by 6 bases and J by 1 base, with 18 bases between. Germline V lookup: CDR1 SQVTM, CDR2 ANQGSEA. CDR3 length: 15 amino acids.

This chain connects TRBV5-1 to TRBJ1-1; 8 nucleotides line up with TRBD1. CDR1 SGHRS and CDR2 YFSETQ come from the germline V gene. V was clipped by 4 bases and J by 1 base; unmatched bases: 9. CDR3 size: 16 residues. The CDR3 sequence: CASSPVDRGKNTEAFF. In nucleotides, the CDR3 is TGCGCCAGCAGCCCGGTAGACAGGGGAAAGAACACTGAAGCTTTCTTT.

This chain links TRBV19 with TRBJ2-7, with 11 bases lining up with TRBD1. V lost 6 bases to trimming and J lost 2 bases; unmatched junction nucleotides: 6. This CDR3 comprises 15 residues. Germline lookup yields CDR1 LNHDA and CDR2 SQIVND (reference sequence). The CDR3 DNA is TGTGCCAGTAGCACCGGGACAGGGGGTACCTACGAGCAGTACTTC. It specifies CASSTGTGGTYEQYF.

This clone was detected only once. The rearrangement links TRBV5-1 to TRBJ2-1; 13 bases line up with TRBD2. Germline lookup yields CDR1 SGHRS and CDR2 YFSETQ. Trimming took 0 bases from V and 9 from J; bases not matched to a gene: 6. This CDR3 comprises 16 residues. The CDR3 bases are TGCGCCAGCAGCTTGGTTGGACTAGCGGGGGCAAGTGAGCAGTTCTTC. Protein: CASSLVGLAGASEQFF.

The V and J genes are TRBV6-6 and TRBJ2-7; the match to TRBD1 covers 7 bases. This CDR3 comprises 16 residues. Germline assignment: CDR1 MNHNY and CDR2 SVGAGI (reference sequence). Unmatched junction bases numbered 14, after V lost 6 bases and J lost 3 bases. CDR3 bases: TGTGCCAGCAGGGCCGACTCAACAGGGGCGGGCTACGAGCAGTACTTC. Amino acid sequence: CASRADSTGAGYEQYF.

CDR3 DNA: TGTGCCAGCATTGGGGTCGGCAATCAGCCCCAGCATTTT. It encodes CASIGVGNQPQHF. V and J are TRBV6-1 and TRBJ1-5; D not certain. V lost 7 bases and J lost 2, with 9 bases in between. Per the germline V gene, CDR1 is MNHNS and CDR2 is SASEGT. The CDR3 consists of 13 residues.

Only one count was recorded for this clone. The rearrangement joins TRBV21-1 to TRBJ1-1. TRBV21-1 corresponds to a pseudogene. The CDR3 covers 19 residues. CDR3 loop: CASSKGAGGAPRMNTEAFF. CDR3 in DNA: TGTGCCAGCAGCAAAGGGGCCGGGGGGGCGCCACGCATGAACACTGAAGCTTTCTTT.

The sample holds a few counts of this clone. The chain's CDR3 is CASSRDASSYEQYF. The CDR3 DNA follows: TGCGCCAGCAGCCGGGACGCCAGCTCCTACGAGCAGTACTTC. The genes are TRBV5-1 and TRBJ2-7; D assignment may be TRBD1 or TRBD2 (5 bases each). The germline V gene encodes CDR1 SGHRS and CDR2 YFSETQ. Trimming shortened V by 4 bases and J by 0 bases, and 11 bases separated the two germline ends. The CDR3 runs 14 residues.

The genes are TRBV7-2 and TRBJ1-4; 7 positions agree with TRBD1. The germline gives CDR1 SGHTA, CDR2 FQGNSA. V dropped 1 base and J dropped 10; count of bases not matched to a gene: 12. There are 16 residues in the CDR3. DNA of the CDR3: TGTGCCAGCAGCTTAGGTGACAGGGACCCTATCGGAAAACTGTTTTTT. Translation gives CASSLGDRDPIGKLFF.